This TCR beta chain was profiled in a study of PD-L1 blockade in urothelial cancer. Study-level information: Analyzed time points were 3 weeks (second dose) and 6 weeks after therapy began.

General observations from the study: When pretreatment blood TCR clonality was below the median, it predicted better survival.

The CDR3 contains 15 residues. Germline V gene lookup returns CDR1 MNHNS and CDR2 SASEGT. With 11 bases clipped from V and 0 bases from J, the junction kept 13 bases outside the gene matches. Noted time point: pretreatment peripheral blood. Peripheral blood mononuclear cells were collected from every patient before and during treatment, yielding between 1 and 8 samples per patient. Every PCR received spiked-in synthetic TCR analog templates. TCRdb's table, derived via immunoSEQ multiplex PCR, lists solely in-frame clones and lacks some. The sample has approximately 71,000 clones, 84% seen once; the top ten hold roughly 8.3%. With regard to this clone: The antigen remains unidentified.

The V and J genes are TRBV6-1 and TRBJ2-7; 7 bases are a match to TRBD2. The source was PBMCs, collected around atezolizumab (anti-PD-L1) treatment. The sequence came from a woman between 65 and 79 years old with urothelial cancer. CDR3 protein: CALRLRGDYSYEQYF. CDR3 nucleotides: TGTGCCCTCAGGCTACGGGGGGATTACTCCTACGAGCAGTACTTC.